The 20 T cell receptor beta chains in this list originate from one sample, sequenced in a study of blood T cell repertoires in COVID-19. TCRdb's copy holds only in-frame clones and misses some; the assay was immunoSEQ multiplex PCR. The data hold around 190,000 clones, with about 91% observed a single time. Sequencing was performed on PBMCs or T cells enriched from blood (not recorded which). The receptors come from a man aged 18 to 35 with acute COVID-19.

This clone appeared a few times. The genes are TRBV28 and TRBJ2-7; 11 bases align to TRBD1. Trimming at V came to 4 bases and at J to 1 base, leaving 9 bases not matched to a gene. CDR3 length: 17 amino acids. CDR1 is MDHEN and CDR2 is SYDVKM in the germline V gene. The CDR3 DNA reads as TGTGCCAGCAGTTCTGCCGGGACAGGGGGTCTATCCTACGAGCAGTACTTC. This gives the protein CASSSAGTGGLSYEQYF.

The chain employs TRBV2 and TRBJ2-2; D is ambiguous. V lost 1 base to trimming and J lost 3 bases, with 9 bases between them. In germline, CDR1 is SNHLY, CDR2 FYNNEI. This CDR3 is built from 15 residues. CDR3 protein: CASSEDKQDTGELFF. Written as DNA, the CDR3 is TGTGCCAGCAGTGAAGATAAACAAGACACCGGGGAGCTGTTTTTT.

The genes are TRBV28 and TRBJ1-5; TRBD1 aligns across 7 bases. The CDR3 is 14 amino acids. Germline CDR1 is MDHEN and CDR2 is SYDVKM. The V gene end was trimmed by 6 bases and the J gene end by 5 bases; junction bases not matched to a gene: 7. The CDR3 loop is CASRSGTAYQPQHF. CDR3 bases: TGTGCCAGCAGATCCGGGACAGCCTATCAGCCCCAGCATTTT.

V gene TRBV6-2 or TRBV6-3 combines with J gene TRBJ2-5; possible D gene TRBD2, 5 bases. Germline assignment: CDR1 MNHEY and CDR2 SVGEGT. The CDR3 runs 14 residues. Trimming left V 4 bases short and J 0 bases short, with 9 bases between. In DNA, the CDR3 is TGTGCCAGCAGTTCCGGAGGTAACCAAGAGACCCAGTACTTC. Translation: CASSSGGNQETQYF.

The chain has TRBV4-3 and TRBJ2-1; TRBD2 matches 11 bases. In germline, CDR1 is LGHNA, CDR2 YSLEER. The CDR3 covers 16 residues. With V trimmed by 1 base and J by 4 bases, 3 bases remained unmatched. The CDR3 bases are TGCGCCAGCAGCCAAGGGACTAGCGGGCATTACAATGAGCAGTTCTTC. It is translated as CASSQGTSGHYNEQFF.

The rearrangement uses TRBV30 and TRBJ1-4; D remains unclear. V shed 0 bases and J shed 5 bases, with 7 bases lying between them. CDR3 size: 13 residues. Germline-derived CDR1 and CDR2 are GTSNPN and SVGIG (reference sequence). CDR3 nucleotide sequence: TGTGCCTGGAGTGTACGGGAGAATGAAAAACTGTTTTTT. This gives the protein CAWSVRENEKLFF.

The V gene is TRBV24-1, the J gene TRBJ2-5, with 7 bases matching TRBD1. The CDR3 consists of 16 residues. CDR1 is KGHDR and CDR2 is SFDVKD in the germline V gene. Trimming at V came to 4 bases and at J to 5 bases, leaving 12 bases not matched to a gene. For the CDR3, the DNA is TGTGCCACCAGTGACTCAGGACAGGCCCACGGGGAGACCCAGTACTTC. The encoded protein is CATSDSGQAHGETQYF.

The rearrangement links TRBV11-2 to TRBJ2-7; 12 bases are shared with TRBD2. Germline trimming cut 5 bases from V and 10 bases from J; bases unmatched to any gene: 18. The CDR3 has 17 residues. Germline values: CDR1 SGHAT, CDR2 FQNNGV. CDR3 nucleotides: TGTGCCAGCAGCCTTGGACTAGCGGGATTCCTCCTACGAGGACAGTACTTC. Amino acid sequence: CASSLGLAGFLLRGQYF.

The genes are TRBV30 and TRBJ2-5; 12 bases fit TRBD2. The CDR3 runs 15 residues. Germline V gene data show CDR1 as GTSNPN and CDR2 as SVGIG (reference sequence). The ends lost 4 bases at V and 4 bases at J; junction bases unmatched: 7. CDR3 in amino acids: CAWTNSGLAGETQYF. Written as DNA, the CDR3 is TGTGCCTGGACCAACTCGGGACTAGCGGGAGAGACCCAGTACTTC.

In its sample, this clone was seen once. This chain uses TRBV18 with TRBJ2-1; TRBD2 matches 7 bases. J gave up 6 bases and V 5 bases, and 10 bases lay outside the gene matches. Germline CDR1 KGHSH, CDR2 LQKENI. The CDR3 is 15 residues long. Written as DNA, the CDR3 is TGTGCCAGCTCAGTCACTAGCGCGATAACCAATGAGCAGTTCTTC. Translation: CASSVTSAITNEQFF.

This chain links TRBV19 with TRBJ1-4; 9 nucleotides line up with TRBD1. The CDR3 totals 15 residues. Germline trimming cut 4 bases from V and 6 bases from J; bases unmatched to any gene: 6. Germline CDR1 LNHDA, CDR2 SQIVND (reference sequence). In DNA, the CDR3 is TGTGCCAGTAGTAATCAACAGGGGGCGGATGAAAAACTGTTTTTT. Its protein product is CASSNQQGADEKLFF.

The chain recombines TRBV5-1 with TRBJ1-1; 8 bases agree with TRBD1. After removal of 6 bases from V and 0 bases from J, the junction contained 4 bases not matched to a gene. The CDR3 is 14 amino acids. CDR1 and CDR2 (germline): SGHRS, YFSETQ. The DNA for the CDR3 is TGCGCCAGCACCGACAGGGGTATGAACACTGAAGCTTTCTTT. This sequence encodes CASTDRGMNTEAFF.

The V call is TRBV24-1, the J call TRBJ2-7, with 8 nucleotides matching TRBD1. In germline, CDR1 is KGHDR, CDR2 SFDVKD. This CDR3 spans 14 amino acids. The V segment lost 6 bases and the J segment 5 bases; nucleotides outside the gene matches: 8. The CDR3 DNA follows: TGTGCCACCAGTCTTAAAACGGACAGGGACGAGCAGTACTTC. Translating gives CATSLKTDRDEQYF.

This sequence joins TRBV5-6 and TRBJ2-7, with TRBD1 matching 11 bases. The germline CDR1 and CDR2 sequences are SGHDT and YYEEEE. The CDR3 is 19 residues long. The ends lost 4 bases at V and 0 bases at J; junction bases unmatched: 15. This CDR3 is CASSVGWTGGGSSSYEQYF. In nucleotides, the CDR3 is TGTGCCAGCAGCGTCGGCTGGACAGGGGGCGGCTCTAGCTCCTACGAGCAGTACTTC.

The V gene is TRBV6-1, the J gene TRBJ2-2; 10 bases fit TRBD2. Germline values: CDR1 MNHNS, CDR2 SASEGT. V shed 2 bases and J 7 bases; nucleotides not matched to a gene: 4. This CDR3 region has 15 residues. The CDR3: CASSELAGAVGELFF. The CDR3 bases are TGTGCCAGCAGTGAACTAGCGGGAGCGGTCGGGGAGCTGTTTTTT.

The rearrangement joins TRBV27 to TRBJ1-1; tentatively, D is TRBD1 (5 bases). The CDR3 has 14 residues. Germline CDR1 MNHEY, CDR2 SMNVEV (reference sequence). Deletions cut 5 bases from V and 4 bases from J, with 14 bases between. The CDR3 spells CASSLMGGGTEAFF. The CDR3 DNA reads TGTGCCAGCAGTCTAATGGGGGGGGGCACTGAAGCTTTCTTT.

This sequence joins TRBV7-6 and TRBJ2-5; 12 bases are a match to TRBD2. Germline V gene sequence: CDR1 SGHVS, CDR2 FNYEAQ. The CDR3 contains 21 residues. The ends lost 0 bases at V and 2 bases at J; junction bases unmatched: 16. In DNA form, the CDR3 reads TGTGCCAGCAGCTTAGCCAGGGGCACATTACTAGCGGGAGGTGTTCAAGAGACCCAGTACTTC. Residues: CASSLARGTLLAGGVQETQYF.

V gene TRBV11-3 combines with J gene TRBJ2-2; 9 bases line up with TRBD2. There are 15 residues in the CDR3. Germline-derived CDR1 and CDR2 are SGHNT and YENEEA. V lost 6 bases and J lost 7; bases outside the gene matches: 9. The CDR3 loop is CASSSEREEVGELFF. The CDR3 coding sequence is TGTGCCAGCAGTTCCGAGCGGGAGGAGGTCGGGGAGCTGTTTTTT. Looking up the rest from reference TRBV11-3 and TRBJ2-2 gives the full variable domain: EAGVVQSPRYKIIEKKQPVAFWCNPISGHNTLYWYLQNLGQGPELLIRYENEEAVDDSQLPKDRFSAERLKGVDSTLKIQPAELGDSAVYLCASSSEREEVGELFFGEGSRLTVL.

CDR3 nucleotides: TGTGCCAGCAGTTTCGACGGAGCGAACACCGGGGAGCTGTTTTTT. This gives the protein CASSFDGANTGELFF. The V gene is TRBV6-6, the J gene TRBJ2-2; D gene ambiguous. This CDR3 is built from 15 residues. Germline CDR1 MNHNY, CDR2 SVGAGI (reference sequence). With 4 bases removed from V and 0 bases from J, the gap between germline ends came to 9 bases.

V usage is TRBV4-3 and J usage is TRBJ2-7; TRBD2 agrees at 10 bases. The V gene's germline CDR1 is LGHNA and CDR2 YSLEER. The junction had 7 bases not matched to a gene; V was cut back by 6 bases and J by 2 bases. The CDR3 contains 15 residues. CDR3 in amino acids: CASRLGLAGAYEQYF. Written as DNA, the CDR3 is TGCGCCAGCAGACTGGGGCTAGCGGGAGCCTACGAGCAGTACTTC.